This TCR beta chain was sequenced in a study of cytomegalovirus exposure and HLA in healthy donors. Whole-study context: The study's early data release held roughly 91 million unique TCRs from HLA-typed donors.

Amplification used 60 Vbeta primers and 13 Jbeta primers. As originally analysed: Roughly 80 million unique TCR beta chains, 8.5 million to 14 million shared, were counted in a later analysis. The data were produced by immunoSEQ multiplex PCR, yet TCRdb's version contains in-frame clones alone and is incomplete. V, J and clone size were drawn from that table, and D and trimming were deduced from the DNA. The sample carries around 120,000 clones, about three quarters recorded once. The CDR3 contains 16 residues. Germline V gene data show CDR1 as MGHDK and CDR2 as SYGVNS. With 6 bases clipped from V and 6 bases from J, the junction kept 8 bases outside the gene matches.

Source material: PBMCs. This TCR was sampled from a man in his 60s in good health and CMV-seropositive. This chain joins TRBV25-1 and TRBJ2-2; 12 bases line up with TRBD1. CDR3 sequence reads: CASRGTGGVGSGELFF. The DNA for the CDR3 is TGTGCCAGCAGGGGGACAGGGGGCGTTGGGTCCGGGGAGCTGTTTTTT.